This T cell receptor (beta chain) is drawn from a study of early T cells in non-severe SARS-CoV-2 infection. Study-level information: Sequencing of bulk RNA from unsorted whole blood was done, without chain pairing.

The study, taken as a whole, reports: Anti-spike CD8 responses were favored in VDJdb matching, and private and CD4 specificities were missed.

Concerning this clonotype: Its antigen is unknown.

Researchers attached unique molecular identifiers to individual cDNA molecules. Using its own MiXCR run on the 5' RACE reads, TCRdb lists one record per CDR3 protein. The sample contains about 110,000 distinct CDR3 sequences, more than 9.5% of which appear only once. Germline CDR1 is SGHTA and CDR2 is FQGNSA. V dropped 11 bases and J dropped 6; count of bases not matched to a gene: 8. This CDR3 has 15 amino acids. The receptor was isolated from an adult who was a healthcare worker with PCR-confirmed SARS-CoV-2 infection or an uninfected control (not recorded which). The V call is TRBV7-2, the J call TRBJ2-6, with 12 bases that match TRBD1. Material for sequencing was whole blood. In DNA, the CDR3 is TGTGCCGGGGGACAGGGGGCCTCGGTGGCCAACGTCCTGACTTTC. Protein sequence: CAGGQGASVANVLTF.